This T cell receptor (beta chain) was observed in a study of cytotoxic CD8 clonotypes in ibrutinib-treated CLL. Study-level findings and limits: Clonality (at baseline) was higher than in age-matched healthy donors and tracked circulating CD8+ T-cell counts.

Repertoires were generated with immunoSEQ multiplex PCR, while TCRdb's copy carries only in-frame clones and drops some. The repertoire has about 160,000 clones, about four fifths of them found once; the top ten carry roughly 1.9%. This clone was detected only once. The antigen remains unidentified. CDR1 is MDHEN, CDR2 SYDVKM, per germline. CDR3 size: 15 residues. The V gene lost 6 bases and the J gene lost 4 bases, with 18 bases spanning the gap. The receptor's source is a human donor with chronic lymphocytic leukemia. This chain uses TRBV28 with TRBJ2-5, with D unresolved. The sample in question was PBMCs, obtained after 12 months of ibrutinib treatment. CDR3 sequence: CASSLPVSLRETQYF. CDR3 in DNA: TGTGCCAGCAGCCTGCCGGTTTCCCTACGAGAGACCCAGTACTTC.